Below are 20 T cell receptor beta chains sequenced from a single sample in a study of PD-L1 blockade in urothelial cancer. Profiling relied on immunoSEQ multiplex PCR, and the TCRdb table lists in-frame clones only, not all of them. The sample contains 45,000 to 65,000 clones, roughly 84% of which appear only once. This material consisted of PBMCs, taken around atezolizumab (anti-PD-L1) treatment. The source is a man in his forties or fifties with urothelial cancer.

This clone has a single count. V gene TRBV9 combines with J gene TRBJ1-2, with D perhaps matching TRBD1 (6 bases). There are 17 residues in the CDR3. Deletions cut 0 bases from V and 8 bases from J, with 23 bases between. Per the germline V gene, CDR1 is SGDLS and CDR2 is YYNGEE. The CDR3 sequence is CASSVEASGGNQGGYTF. Written as DNA, the CDR3 is TGTGCCAGCAGCGTAGAGGCCTCGGGGGGCAATCAAGGGGGCTACACCTTC.

The chain couples TRBV9 to TRBJ2-1; tentatively, D is TRBD2 (7 bases). CDR3 length: 15 residues. Germline V lookup: CDR1 SGDLS, CDR2 YYNGEE. The germline V and J ends were trimmed by 4 bases and 6 bases, with 17 bases remaining between them. The CDR3: CASSPTGASGNEQFF. CDR3 DNA sequence: TGTGCCAGCAGCCCAACGGGGGCTAGCGGCAATGAGCAGTTCTTC. The whole variable domain, filled in from reference TRBV9 and TRBJ2-1, reads DSGVTQTPKHLITATGQRVTLRCSPRSGDLSVYWYQQSLDQGLQFLIQYYNGEERAKGNILERFSAQQFPDLHSELNLSSLELGDSALYFCASSPTGASGNEQFFGPGTRLTVL.

The chain combines TRBV5-5 with TRBJ1-5; D possibly corresponds to TRBD1 (6 bases). The CDR3 contains 16 residues. V was pared by 1 base and J by 7 bases, with 18 bases between. Germline CDR1 reads SGHKS; CDR2 reads YYEKEE (reference sequence). The CDR3 nucleotides are TGTGCCAGCAGCTTGCTTGCGGGGGGCCAGGGGCAGCCCCAGCATTTT. It yields the protein CASSLLAGGQGQPQHF.

The rearrangement joins TRBV2 to TRBJ1-2; unclear D gene. CDR3 length: 12 amino acids. Germline CDR1 is SNHLY and CDR2 is FYNNEI. The V gene lost 4 bases and the J gene lost 4 bases, with 7 bases spanning the gap. CDR3 loop: CASSAESYGYTF. The CDR3 nucleotides read TGTGCCAGCAGTGCGGAGAGCTATGGCTACACCTTC.

The chain joins TRBV25-1 to TRBJ2-7, with D unresolved. The germline V gene has CDR1 MGHDK and CDR2 SYGVNS. Trimming shortened V by 3 bases and J by 0 bases, and 12 bases separated the two germline ends. The CDR3 contains 15 residues. The CDR3 bases are TGTGCCAGCAGTGACCCGCAGGTTACCTCCTACGAGCAGTACTTC. Translated, it gives CASSDPQVTSYEQYF.

V is TRBV7-3 and J is TRBJ1-1, with 7 bases identical to TRBD1. The CDR3 is 15 residues long. Germline-derived CDR1 and CDR2 are SGHTA and FQGTGA. The ends lost 2 bases at V and 5 bases at J; junction bases unmatched: 8. The CDR3 protein is CASSLETTGRTEAFF. Here the CDR3 DNA reads TGTGCCAGCAGCTTAGAGACGACAGGGCGGACTGAAGCTTTCTTT.

The table lists this clone with a count of one. The chain carries TRBV4-3 and TRBJ2-2, with 7 bases lining up with TRBD1. Trimming took 4 bases from V and 1 from J; bases not matched to a gene: 3. This CDR3 contains 15 residues. CDR1 and CDR2 (germline): LGHNA, YSLEER. In DNA form, the CDR3 reads TGCGCCAGCAGCCCCTGGACAGGGAACACCGGGGAGCTGTTTTTT. This sequence encodes CASSPWTGNTGELFF.

The chain carries TRBV5-4 and TRBJ2-3; a weak D match, TRBD2 (6 bases). The CDR3 has 15 amino acids. CDR1 is SGHNT and CDR2 is YYREEE in the germline V gene (reference sequence). V was cut by 2 bases and J by 6 bases, with 16 bases left in between. This chain's CDR3 is CASSFSGRGGDTQYF. DNA for the CDR3: TGTGCCAGCAGCTTCAGCGGCCGAGGAGGGGATACGCAGTATTTT.

This chain joins TRBV7-2 and TRBJ2-1; 10 bases match TRBD2. This CDR3 spans 16 amino acids. Per germline, CDR1 SGHTA and CDR2 FQGNSA. The junction had 7 bases not matched to a gene; V was cut back by 1 base and J by 7 bases. CDR3 sequence reads: CASSLDPSGRFNEQFF. CDR3 nucleotides: TGTGCCAGCAGCTTAGATCCTAGCGGGAGATTTAATGAGCAGTTCTTC.

The gene calls are TRBV14 and TRBJ2-2; TRBD2 is a possible D gene (6 bases). Deletions cut 3 bases from V and 5 bases from J, with 16 bases between. Germline V gene sequence: CDR1 SGHDN, CDR2 FVKESK. The CDR3 sequence is 16 residues long. CDR3 nucleotide sequence: TGTGCCAGCAGCCAGGCTGGCGGGGCCATGACCGGGGAGCTGTTTTTT. Its translation is CASSQAGGAMTGELFF.

The chain carries TRBV30 and TRBJ1-2, with TRBD1 matching over 7 bases. Germline lookup yields CDR1 GTSNPN and CDR2 SVGIG (reference sequence). The CDR3 length is 14 residues. V shed 2 bases, J shed 7 bases, and the junction held 10 bases outside the gene matches. CDR3 DNA sequence: TGTGCCTGGAGTCCCCTGACAGGGAATAGTGGCTACACCTTC. Translating it yields CAWSPLTGNSGYTF.

The chain uses TRBV19 and TRBJ2-7, with D uncertain. Germline CDR1 LNHDA, CDR2 SQIVND (reference sequence). V lost 6 bases and J lost 6, with 9 bases in between. The CDR3 has 11 residues. Here the CDR3 reads CASRARSEQYF. CDR3 DNA: TGTGCCAGTAGAGCGCGGTCCGAGCAGTACTTC.

The V gene is TRBV28, the J gene TRBJ1-2, with 7 bases lining up with TRBD1. From germline, CDR1 is MDHEN and CDR2 SYDVKM. V was pared by 3 bases and J by 8 bases, with 15 bases of the junction left unmatched. The CDR3 consists of 16 residues. The CDR3 nucleotides read TGTGCCAGCAGTTTGTTGGGACAGAGTGGCCGCGGAGGCTACACCTTC. Protein sequence: CASSLLGQSGRGGYTF.

The chain is built from TRBV30 and TRBJ2-3; 8 bases agree with TRBD1. With 3 bases clipped from V and 3 bases from J, the junction kept 5 bases outside the gene matches. The V gene's germline CDR1 is GTSNPN and CDR2 SVGIG (reference sequence). There are 14 residues in the CDR3. Written as DNA, the CDR3 is TGTGCCTGGAGCCCGGGACAGGTTACAGATACGCAGTATTTT. Amino acids: CAWSPGQVTDTQYF.

The CDR3 loop reads CASRMDRTNTGELFF. DNA for the CDR3: TGTGCCAGTAGGATGGACAGGACCAACACCGGGGAGCTGTTTTTT. This sequence joins TRBV19 and TRBJ2-2; 7 positions agree with TRBD1. The V gene's germline CDR1 is LNHDA and CDR2 SQIVND (reference sequence). Trimming took 6 bases from V and 2 from J; bases not matched to a gene: 6. The CDR3 is 15 amino acids.

The rearrangement links TRBV29-1 to TRBJ2-7; D possibly corresponds to TRBD2 (6 bases). The CDR3 contains 15 residues. The ends were cut back, 1 base at V and 3 bases at J, with 16 bases in the middle. The germline V gene has CDR1 SQVTM and CDR2 ANQGSEA. The CDR3 nucleotides read TGCAGCGTTGAAGGAGGTGCGGCGGGAAACTACGAGCAGTACTTC. Protein: CSVEGGAAGNYEQYF.

This chain connects TRBV6-6 to TRBJ2-1, with 7 bases aligning to TRBD2. V shed 5 bases and J 7 bases; nucleotides not matched to a gene: 14. Germline V gene lookup returns CDR1 MNHNY and CDR2 SVGAGI (reference sequence). The CDR3 totals 16 residues. The CDR3 reads CASSQPSGPTGNEQFF. As DNA, the CDR3 is TGTGCCAGCAGTCAACCTAGCGGACCTACGGGGAATGAGCAGTTCTTC.

The V gene is TRBV11-2, the J gene TRBJ2-1; a possible D gene is TRBD2 (6 bases). V was trimmed by 4 bases and J by 6 bases, leaving 19 bases between them. Per germline, CDR1 SGHAT and CDR2 FQNNGV. This CDR3 contains 16 residues. The CDR3 DNA is TGTGCCAGCAGCTCCTTGTCCGGGAGAATGGGCAATGAGCAGTTCTTC. Protein: CASSSLSGRMGNEQFF.

The chain combines TRBV5-1 with TRBJ1-2, with D maybe TRBD1 (5 bases). Per the germline V gene, CDR1 is SGHRS and CDR2 is YFSETQ. The CDR3 totals 15 residues. Between the trimmed V and J ends, which lost 4 bases and 7 bases, there was a span of 20 bases. CDR3 protein: CASSLKDGGSSGYTF. CDR3 in DNA: TGCGCCAGCAGCCTAAAAGATGGGGGGAGTAGTGGCTACACCTTC. Complete variable domain (other parts from reference TRBV5-1 and TRBJ1-2): KAGVTQTPRYLIKTRGQQVTLSCSPISGHRSVSWYQQTPGQGLQFLFEYFSETQRNKGNFPGRFSGRQFSNSRSEMNVSTLELGDSALYLCASSLKDGGSSGYTFGSGTRLTVV.

V and J are TRBV18 and TRBJ1-1, with D possibly matching TRBD1 (6 bases). There are 15 residues in the CDR3. V was pared by 0 bases and J by 7 bases, with 15 bases between. The V gene's germline CDR1 is KGHSH and CDR2 LQKENI. CDR3 sequence reads: CASSPPGQNYYEAFF. The CDR3 DNA is TGTGCCAGCTCACCACCAGGACAGAACTACTATGAAGCTTTCTTT.